The 24 T cell receptor beta chains below come from one sample, sequenced in a study of a mutant IDH1 vaccine in newly diagnosed glioma. This sample's time point: week 35, safety follow-up. A 20-mer mutant IDH1 peptide at 300 ug was injected subcutaneously with topical imiquimod. The data were produced by immunoSEQ multiplex PCR, yet TCRdb's version contains in-frame clones alone and is incomplete. The sample consists of tens of thousands of clones, around 83% of them appearing once. These receptors' targets are unknown. The sample in question was PBMCs, obtained from a glioma patient whose treatment included an IDH1 peptide vaccine. These receptors were collected from a woman in her fifties or sixties with glioma.

The chain combines TRBV7-2 with TRBJ1-1; TRBD1 is a possible D gene (5 bases). V lost 4 bases, J lost 3 bases, and 9 bases lay in between. The germline gives CDR1 SGHTA, CDR2 FQGNSA. The CDR3 runs 13 residues. CDR3 protein: CASSSWGDTEAFF. In DNA form, the CDR3 reads TGTGCCAGCAGCTCTTGGGGGGACACTGAAGCTTTCTTT.

CDR3 loop: CASSLVAGRLTDTQYF. Written as DNA, the CDR3 is TGCGCCAGCAGCTTGGTGGCTGGCAGGCTCACAGATACGCAGTATTTT. This chain joins TRBV5-1 and TRBJ2-3, with unresolved D. Germline CDR1 reads SGHRS; CDR2 reads YFSETQ. The CDR3 contains 16 residues. V was pared by 0 bases and J by 2 bases, with 13 bases between. Filled out from reference TRBV5-1 and TRBJ2-3, the complete variable domain reads KAGVTQTPRYLIKTRGQQVTLSCSPISGHRSVSWYQQTPGQGLQFLFEYFSETQRNKGNFPGRFSGRQFSNSRSEMNVSTLELGDSALYLCASSLVAGRLTDTQYFGPGTRLTVL.

CDR3 protein: CASSSSRNPSTDTQYF. As DNA, the CDR3 is TGCGCCAGCAGCTCCTCCAGGAACCCTAGCACAGATACGCAGTATTTT. V and J are TRBV5-1 and TRBJ2-3; D gene uncertain. The CDR3 totals 16 residues. CDR1 and CDR2 from the germline V gene are SGHRS and YFSETQ. V was trimmed by 3 bases and J by 0 bases, leaving 14 bases between them.

The genes are TRBV4-1 and TRBJ1-2; 8 positions match TRBD1. Germline loops: CDR1 MGHRA, CDR2 YSYEKL. V lost 0 bases, J lost 8 bases, and 11 bases stayed unmatched. This CDR3 comprises 16 residues. CDR3 protein: CASSQDSQGAMGGYTF. CDR3 nucleotides: TGCGCCAGCAGCCAAGATAGTCAGGGGGCGATGGGCGGCTACACCTTC.

This clone was recorded a few times. V usage is TRBV27 and J usage is TRBJ1-5; TRBD1 matches 9 bases. J gave up 4 bases and V 2 bases, and 3 bases lay outside the gene matches. In germline, CDR1 is MNHEY, CDR2 SMNVEV (reference sequence). This CDR3 comprises 15 residues. In DNA, the CDR3 is TGTGCCAGCAGTTTAGACGGGACAGGGAATCAGCCCCAGCATTTT. Amino acid sequence: CASSLDGTGNQPQHF.

The V gene is TRBV11-3, the J gene TRBJ2-7; TRBD1 or TRBD2 may be the D gene (5 bases each). CDR1 SGHNT and CDR2 YENEEA come from the germline V gene. The CDR3 is 13 amino acids. Trimming left V 1 base short and J 12 bases short, with 16 bases between. The CDR3 here is CASSLVNEGPVYF. The CDR3 DNA follows: TGTGCCAGCAGCTTAGTCAACGAGGGGCCCGTGTACTTC.

This chain connects TRBV5-8 to TRBJ2-7, with no clear D. Germline CDR1 is SGHTS and CDR2 is YDEGEE. This CDR3 region has 12 residues. Trimming removed 4 bases from V and 4 bases from J, with 9 bases in between. As DNA, the CDR3 is TGTGCCAGCAGCCTGACGATATACGAGCAGTACTTC. This translates into CASSLTIYEQYF.

This clone counts as medium-sized. The V and J genes are TRBV6-4 and TRBJ2-6, with D perhaps matching TRBD2 (6 bases). The germline V gene has CDR1 MRHNA and CDR2 SNTAGT. The CDR3 consists of 16 residues. Trimming left V 0 bases short and J 0 bases short, with 6 bases between. The CDR3 sequence: CASSDSTSSGANVLTF. The CDR3 DNA reads TGTGCCAGCAGTGACTCGACTAGCTCTGGGGCCAACGTCCTGACTTTC.

This clone was picked up a small number of times. This rearrangement joins TRBV4-2 to TRBJ1-1, with D maybe TRBD1 (6 bases). Per germline, CDR1 LGHNA and CDR2 YNFKEQ. Trimming removed 4 bases at V and 1 base at J, with 19 bases between. The CDR3 is 17 residues long. The CDR3 region has the DNA TGTGCCAGCAGCCCGAGCCCAGGAACAGGGTCGAACACTGAAGCTTTCTTT. Translated, it gives CASSPSPGTGSNTEAFF.

This clone was counted a single time. The genes are TRBV7-2 and TRBJ2-2; no clear D gene. V was shortened by 1 base and J by 5 bases, with 11 bases between the two germline ends. Germline loops: CDR1 SGHTA, CDR2 FQGNSA. This CDR3 is 15 amino acids long. The CDR3 coding sequence is TGTGCCAGCAGCTTAGTCCCGGGTCGAACCGGGGAGCTGTTTTTT. Its protein is CASSLVPGRTGELFF.

The CDR3, as DNA: TGTGCCAGCAGCTTAAAAGAGACCCAGTACTTC. Its translation: CASSLKETQYF. This chain uses TRBV5-6 with TRBJ2-5, with D unresolved. CDR1 and CDR2 (germline): SGHDT, YYEEEE. This CDR3 has 11 residues. V lost 2 bases, J lost 3 bases, and 2 bases lay in between.

V usage is TRBV9 and J usage is TRBJ1-1; D is ambiguous. CDR3 length equals 14 residues. CDR1 is SGDLS, CDR2 YYNGEE, per germline. V was cut by 0 bases and J by 3 bases, with 9 bases left in between. The chain's CDR3 is CASSVESGDTEAFF. CDR3 DNA sequence: TGTGCCAGCAGCGTAGAATCCGGGGACACTGAAGCTTTCTTT.

The chain carries TRBV7-8 and TRBJ1-3, with D perhaps matching TRBD1 (5 bases). Trimming shortened V by 1 base and J by 4 bases, and 8 bases separated the two germline ends. Germline V gene lookup returns CDR1 SGHVS and CDR2 FQNEAQ. The CDR3 consists of 14 residues. DNA of the CDR3: TGTGCCAGCAGCTTAGGGACAACGGGAAACACCATATATTTT. Protein: CASSLGTTGNTIYF.

This clone has just a few counts. The chain employs TRBV19 and TRBJ1-2; D not resolved. Trimming removed 7 bases from V and 2 bases from J, with 5 bases in between. Germline-derived CDR1 and CDR2 are LNHDA and SQIVND (reference sequence). This CDR3 comprises 11 residues. The CDR3 nucleotides are TGTGCCAGTATGAGGAACTATGGCTACACCTTC. Protein: CASMRNYGYTF.

The rearrangement uses TRBV11-2 and TRBJ2-2; D remains unclear. V was cut by 2 bases and J by 6 bases, with 13 bases left in between. Germline V CDR1 and CDR2: SGHAT, FQNNGV. The CDR3 has 15 residues. CDR3 DNA: TGTGCCAGCAGCTTAACACAGAATAAGGCCGGGGAGCTGTTTTTT. It is translated as CASSLTQNKAGELFF.

V gene TRBV7-2 combines with J gene TRBJ1-2, with 7 bases aligning to TRBD1. The germline V gene has CDR1 SGHTA and CDR2 FQGNSA. The CDR3 has 15 residues. The junction had 10 bases not matched to a gene; V was cut back by 1 base and J by 8 bases. DNA for the CDR3: TGTGCCAGCAGCTTAGACGGCCTGACAGGGATAGGCTACACCTTC. Its translation: CASSLDGLTGIGYTF.

This sequence joins TRBV10-3 and TRBJ2-2; 11 nucleotides line up with TRBD2. Germline V gene sequence: CDR1 ENHRY, CDR2 SYGVKD. The CDR3 length is 17 residues. V dropped 6 bases and J dropped 4; count of bases not matched to a gene: 10. CDR3 in amino acids: CAIRASGGTRGTGELFF. DNA of the CDR3: TGTGCCATCAGGGCTAGCGGGGGGACGCGGGGCACCGGGGAGCTGTTTTTT.

The gene calls are TRBV4-2 and TRBJ2-2; perhaps TRBD1 as D (5 bases). Germline V gene sequence: CDR1 LGHNA, CDR2 YNFKEQ. V gave up 4 bases and J gave up 2 bases, with 14 bases separating them. This CDR3 is built from 16 residues. As DNA, the CDR3 is TGTGCCAGCAGCCCTATCAATGACAGAAACACCGGGGAGCTGTTTTTT. It specifies CASSPINDRNTGELFF.

The V call is TRBV10-1, the J call TRBJ2-7; either TRBD1 or TRBD2 may supply D (5 bases each). The CDR3 consists of 14 residues. Germline values: CDR1 WNHNN, CDR2 SYGVQD (reference sequence). V gave up 1 base and J gave up 0 bases, with 7 bases separating them. The CDR3 DNA follows: TGCGCCAGCAGTGAGTGGGGGAACTCCTACGAGCAGTACTTC. Amino acids: CASSEWGNSYEQYF.

This CDR3 is CASSYDGRQPQHF. The CDR3 DNA sequence: TGTGCCAGCAGTTACGACGGGCGGCAGCCCCAGCATTTT. The V call is TRBV6-5, the J call TRBJ1-5; D not certain. Germline V gives CDR1 MNHEY, CDR2 SVGAGI. The CDR3 is 13 residues long. Trimming left V 2 bases short and J 7 bases short, with 9 bases between.

This chain links TRBV19 with TRBJ1-4; the D is unclear. CDR1 is LNHDA and CDR2 is SQIVND in the germline V gene (reference sequence). The CDR3 loop spans 14 amino acids. V lost 5 bases and J 7 bases, leaving 14 bases between the germline ends. In DNA, the CDR3 is TGTGCCAGTAGTTTAAGGGATAAGTCTGAAAAACTGTTTTTT. Residues: CASSLRDKSEKLFF. The full variable domain, in which reference TRBV19 and TRBJ1-4 provide the parts outside the CDR3, is DGGITQSPKYLFRKEGQNVTLSCEQNLNHDAMYWYRQDPGQGLRLIYYSQIVNDFQKGDIAEGYSVSREKKESFPLTVTSAQKNPTAFYLCASSLRDKSEKLFFGSGTQLSVL.

The chain joins TRBV6-1 to TRBJ1-2; possible D gene TRBD1, 6 bases. V lost 6 bases to trimming and J lost 5 bases, with 10 bases between them. CDR1 and CDR2 from the germline V gene are MNHNS and SASEGT. The CDR3 is 12 residues long. This CDR3 reads CASSTQGYGYTF. CDR3 nucleotide sequence: TGTGCCAGCAGCACCCAGGGGTATGGCTACACCTTC.

This chain joins TRBV5-6 and TRBJ1-1; a possible D gene is TRBD1 (6 bases). Germline V gives CDR1 SGHDT, CDR2 YYEEEE. CDR3 length: 15 amino acids. V was cut by 2 bases and J by 4 bases, with 15 bases left in between. The CDR3 region is CASSLNRVVGTEAFF. CDR3 in DNA: TGTGCCAGCAGCTTAAACAGGGTGGTGGGCACTGAAGCTTTCTTT.

The gene calls are TRBV10-3 and TRBJ1-1; tentatively, D is TRBD1 (5 bases). The CDR3 length is 14 residues. V was trimmed by 3 bases and J by 1 base, leaving 9 bases between them. Germline V gene lookup returns CDR1 ENHRY and CDR2 SYGVKD. The CDR3: CAISDGQRNTEAFF. In DNA, the CDR3 is TGTGCCATCAGTGATGGACAACGGAACACTGAAGCTTTCTTT.